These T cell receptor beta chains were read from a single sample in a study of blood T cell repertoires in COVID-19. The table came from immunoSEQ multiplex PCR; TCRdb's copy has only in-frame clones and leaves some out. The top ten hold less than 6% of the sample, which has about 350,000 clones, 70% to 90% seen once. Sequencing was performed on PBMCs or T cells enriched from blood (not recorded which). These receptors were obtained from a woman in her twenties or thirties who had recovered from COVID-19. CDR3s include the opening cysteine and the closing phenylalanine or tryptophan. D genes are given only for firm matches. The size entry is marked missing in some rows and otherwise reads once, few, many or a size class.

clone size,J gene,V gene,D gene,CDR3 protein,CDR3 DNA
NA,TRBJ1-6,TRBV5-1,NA,CASSSGESNSPLHF,TGCGCCAGCAGCTCGGGTGAATCCAATTCACCCCTCCACTTT
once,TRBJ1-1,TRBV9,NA,CASSVVGAGIGTEAFF,TGTGCCAGCAGCGTAGTGGGGGCAGGGATCGGCACTGAAGCTTTCTTT
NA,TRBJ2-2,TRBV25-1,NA,CASSGVGVRGGTGELFF,TGTGCCAGCAGTGGCGTAGGTGTGAGGGGAGGCACCGGGGAGCTGTTTTTT
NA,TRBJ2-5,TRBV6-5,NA,CASSYSGMGSPETQYF,TGTGCCAGCAGTTACTCTGGGATGGGGAGCCCGGAGACCCAGTACTTC
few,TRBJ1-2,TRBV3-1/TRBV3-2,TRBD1,CASSQGQGARGYTF,TGTGCCAGCAGCCAAGGGCAGGGGGCACGGGGCTACACCTTC
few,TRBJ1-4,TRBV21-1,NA,CASPGGATNEKLFF,TGTGCCAGCCCAGGGGGTGCAACTAATGAAAAACTGTTTTTT
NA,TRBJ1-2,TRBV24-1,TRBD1,CTTIGQGANGYGYTF,TGTACCACCATAGGACAGGGGGCGAACGGCTATGGCTACACCTTC
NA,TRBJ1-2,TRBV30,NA,CAWSVRRTNNYGYTF,TGTGCCTGGAGTGTACGGAGAACAAATAACTATGGCTACACCTTC
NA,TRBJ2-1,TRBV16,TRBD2,CASSSIAGGRPYNEQFF,TGTGCCAGCAGCAGCATAGCGGGGGGGCGCCCCTACAATGAGCAGTTCTTC
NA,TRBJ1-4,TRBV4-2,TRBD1,CASSPRPGQSTTNEKLFF,TGTGCCAGCAGCCCCCGACCGGGACAGTCCACAACTAATGAAAAACTGTTTTTT
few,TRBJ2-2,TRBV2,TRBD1,CASKQGVNGELFF,TGTGCCAGCAAGCAGGGGGTGAACGGGGAGCTGTTTTTT
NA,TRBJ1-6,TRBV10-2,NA,CASSESGSPLHF,TGCGCCAGCAGTGAGTCGGGCTCACCCCTCCACTTT
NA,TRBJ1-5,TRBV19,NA,CASSISGYQPQHF,TGTGCCAGTAGTATTTCGGGTTATCAGCCCCAGCATTTT
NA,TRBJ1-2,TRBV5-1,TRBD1,CASSLEQGGVYGYTF,TGCGCCAGCAGCTTGGAACAGGGGGGAGTCTATGGCTACACCTTC
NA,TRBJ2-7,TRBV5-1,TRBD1,CASRWGQGAREQYF,TGCGCCAGCAGGTGGGGACAGGGGGCGCGGGAGCAGTACTTC
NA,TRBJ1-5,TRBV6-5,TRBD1,CASIVTGGGNQPQHF,TGTGCCAGCATAGTAACAGGGGGCGGCAATCAGCCCCAGCATTTT
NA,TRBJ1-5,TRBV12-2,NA,CASRLALFPTQDPYSNQPQHF,TGTGCAAGTCGCTTAGCGCTATTCCCAACACAGGATCCCTATAGCAATCAGCCCCAGCATTTT
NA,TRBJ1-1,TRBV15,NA,CATSRVVREGSNTEAFF,TGTGCCACCAGCAGAGTGGTGCGGGAAGGCTCGAACACTGAAGCTTTCTTT
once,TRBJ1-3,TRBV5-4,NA,CASSFGEPGNTIYF,TGTGCCAGCAGCTTCGGTGAACCTGGAAACACCATATATTTT
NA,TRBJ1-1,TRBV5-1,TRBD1,CASSTGTGRTTEAFF,TGCGCCAGCAGCACAGGGACAGGGAGGACCACTGAAGCTTTCTTT
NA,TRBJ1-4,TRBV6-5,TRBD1,CASSRPGQGSEKLFF,TGTGCCAGCAGCCGTCCGGGACAGGGTAGTGAAAAACTGTTTTTT
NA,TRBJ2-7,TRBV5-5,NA,CASSRRRFGSSYEQYF,TGTGCCAGCAGCCGGCGGCGTTTTGGGAGCTCCTACGAGCAGTACTTC
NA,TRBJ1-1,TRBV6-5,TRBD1,CASRRPGTGFGEAFF,TGTGCCAGCAGACGTCCCGGGACAGGGTTTGGAGAAGCTTTCTTT
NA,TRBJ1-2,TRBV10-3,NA,CAISGRVENYGYTF,TGTGCCATCAGTGGCCGGGTTGAAAACTATGGCTACACCTTC
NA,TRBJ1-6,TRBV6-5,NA,CASSTTRDSPLHF,TGTGCCAGCAGTACAACCAGGGATTCACCCCTCCACTTT
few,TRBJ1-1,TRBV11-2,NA,CASSPSYRVYTEAFF,TGTGCCAGCAGCCCCAGTTACAGGGTATACACTGAAGCTTTCTTT
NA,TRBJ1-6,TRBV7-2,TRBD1,CASSTQSGTANSPLHF,TGTGCCAGCAGCACCCAATCCGGGACAGCTAATTCACCCCTCCACTTT
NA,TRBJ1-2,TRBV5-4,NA,CASSVNNINRDGYTF,TGTGCCAGCAGCGTTAATAATATCAACAGGGATGGCTACACCTTC
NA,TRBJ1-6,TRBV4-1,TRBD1,CASRRQGSRNSPLHF,TGCGCCAGCAGGAGACAGGGGAGTAGAAATTCACCCCTCCACTTT
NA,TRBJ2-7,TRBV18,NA,CASSPQGGSYEQYF,TGTGCCAGCTCACCCCAGGGAGGTTCCTACGAGCAGTACTTC
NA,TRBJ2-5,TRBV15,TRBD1,CATSRTRGQGFETQYF,TGTGCCACCAGCAGAACCCGGGGACAGGGTTTCGAGACCCAGTACTTC
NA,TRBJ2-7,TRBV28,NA,CASSLSRYEQYF,TGTGCCAGCAGTTTATCCCGGTACGAGCAGTACTTC
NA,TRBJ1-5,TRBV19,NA,CASSIGQDQPQHF,TGTGCCAGTAGTATAGGACAGGATCAGCCCCAGCATTTT
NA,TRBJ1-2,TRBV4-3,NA,CASSQDAVGDRRFGGYTF,TGCGCCAGCAGCCAAGATGCAGTTGGAGACAGGCGATTCGGTGGCTACACCTTC
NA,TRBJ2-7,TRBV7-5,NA,CVRSRDREAYEQYF,TGTGTCAGAAGCCGGGACAGGGAGGCCTACGAGCAGTACTTC
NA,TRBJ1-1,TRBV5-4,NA,CASSLGQQNTEAFF,TGTGCCAGCAGCTTGGGACAGCAGAACACTGAAGCTTTCTTT
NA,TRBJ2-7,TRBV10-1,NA,CASSESKRVYEQYF,TGCGCCAGCAGTGAGTCGAAACGAGTCTACGAGCAGTACTTC
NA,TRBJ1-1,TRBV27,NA,CASRQDRMNTEAFF,TGTGCCAGCCGACAGGATAGAATGAACACTGAAGCTTTCTTT
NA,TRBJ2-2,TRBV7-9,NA,CASSLVHRELFF,TGTGCCAGCAGCTTAGTTCACAGGGAGCTGTTTTTT
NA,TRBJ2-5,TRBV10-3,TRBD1,CAITDSTGGLETQYF,TGTGCCATCACAGACTCGACAGGGGGTTTAGAGACCCAGTACTTC